In this sample, the clone carrying this T cell receptor beta chain turned up a few times. Its target is unknown. In TCRdb, the 5' RACE reads were re-called with MiXCR into one record per CDR3 protein. Here the sample spans around 26,000 distinct CDR3 sequences, under 9% being singletons. This sample is part of a study of spatial heterogeneity in lung cancer. Study as a whole: Strongly correlated with TCR transcript counts in tumor regions was a T cell module score, which was a transcriptional module score calculated from matched bulk RNA-seq. Study outcomes and limitations: Within tumors, counts of expanded alpha and beta TCRs tracked tumor mutation counts.

Time point in this sample: sample taken at primary tumor resection. There were 70 to 80 donors, all of them untreated patients with early-stage non-small cell lung cancer. Trimming took off 2 bases at V and 11 bases at J, with 18 bases between the two ends. This CDR3 region has 14 residues. Germline V gene sequence: CDR1 MDHEN, CDR2 SYDVKM. The source of this sequence is a male donor with early-stage non-small cell lung cancer. Sequencing used lung tumor tissue, obtained at surgery. J is TRBJ1-1 and V is TRBV28; perhaps TRBD1 as D (6 bases). CDR3 bases: TGTGCCAGCAGTTTAAGTGTCCAGGGGATGACTGCTTTCTTT. Protein: CASSLSVQGMTAFF.